What follows is one T cell receptor beta chain and its context. RNA totalling about 0.45 to 1 ug underwent reverse transcription with random hexamers. TCRdb re-derived calls from the immunoSEQ multiplex PCR reads in MiXCR, one entry per CDR3 protein. The repertoire includes approximately 100,000 distinct CDR3 sequences, around 94% of them detected once, and 0.41% sits in the top ten. This sample was included in a study of CD8 T cells in Susac syndrome. Germline V CDR1 and CDR2: DFQATT, SNEGSKA (reference sequence). The J segment lost 4 bases and the V segment lost 4 bases, leaving 6 bases of the junction unmatched. The CDR3 totals 14 residues.

This TCR was sampled from a human donor with Susac syndrome. The specimen was CD8+ T cells from PBMCs. The J gene is TRBJ2-2, the V gene TRBV20-1; 7 bases fit TRBD2. CDR3 nucleotide sequence: TGCAGTGCTACGGCGCGGGAGTCCACCGGGGAGCTGTTTTTT. This codes for CSATARESTGELFF.